The 23 T cell receptor beta chains in this list originate from one sample, sequenced in a study of blood T cell repertoires in COVID-19. TCRdb's table, derived via immunoSEQ multiplex PCR, lists solely in-frame clones and lacks some. The repertoire holds approximately 30,000 clones, with about 92% as singletons. What was sequenced was peripheral blood. The receptor set was obtained from a man between 65 and 85 years old with active or convalescent COVID-19.

V is TRBV5-1 and J is TRBJ2-3; 10 nucleotides align to TRBD1. Germline V gene lookup returns CDR1 SGHRS and CDR2 YFSETQ. The junction had 4 bases not matched to a gene; V was cut back by 4 bases and J by 5 bases. This CDR3 has 14 amino acids. The CDR3 is CASSKGQGVDTQYF. The CDR3 DNA follows: TGCGCCAGCAGCAAAGGACAGGGGGTAGATACGCAGTATTTT.

The chain combines TRBV25-1 with TRBJ2-1, with 10 bases lining up with TRBD2. The CDR3 is 14 residues long. CDR1 is MGHDK and CDR2 is SYGVNS in the germline V gene. V was clipped by 8 bases and J by 8 bases; unmatched bases: 9. CDR3 DNA: TGTGCCAGCCAGATGACTAGCGGGTTCGATGAGCAGTTCTTC. It is translated as CASQMTSGFDEQFF.

The CDR3 protein is CASSLDRHSTGELFF. CDR3 bases: TGTGCCAGCAGCTTAGACCGACATTCCACCGGGGAGCTGTTTTTT. V and J are TRBV7-2 and TRBJ2-2; no clear D. The length of the CDR3 is 15 residues. V was shortened by 1 base and J by 4 bases, with 10 bases between the two germline ends. The germline gives CDR1 SGHTA, CDR2 FQGNSA.

This chain joins TRBV7-8 and TRBJ1-6, with D tentatively TRBD1 (6 bases). Looked up from germline, CDR1 is SGHVS and CDR2 is FQNEAQ. The CDR3 contains 15 residues. Trimming pared 1 base from V and 10 bases from J, leaving 14 bases between. CDR3 sequence (DNA): TGTGCCAGCAGCTTAGGGCGACAGGACGGGTCACCCCTCCACTTT. It yields the protein CASSLGRQDGSPLHF.

This sequence joins TRBV3-1 (or the pseudogene TRBV3-2) and TRBJ2-5; 10 bases are a match to TRBD2. The CDR3 spans 15 residues. The germline V gene encodes CDR1 LGHDT and CDR2 YNNKEL (reference sequence). The junction had 5 bases not matched to a gene; V was cut back by 3 bases and J by 4 bases. As DNA, the CDR3 is TGTGCCAGCAGCCAGGGGGTAGCGGGGGGAGAGACCCAGTACTTC. It is translated as CASSQGVAGGETQYF.

This clone was seen more than once but under ten times. The gene calls are TRBV9 and TRBJ2-1; 7 bases fit TRBD2. The germline V gene encodes CDR1 SGDLS and CDR2 YYNGEE. Trimming removed 0 bases from V and 7 bases from J; junction bases left unmatched: 10. The CDR3 has 16 residues. CDR3 loop: CASSVGPSGAMNEQFF. For the CDR3, the DNA is TGTGCCAGCAGCGTAGGGCCTAGCGGCGCGATGAATGAGCAGTTCTTC.

This rearrangement joins TRBV7-9 to TRBJ2-1; weak D call: TRBD2 (5 bases). This CDR3 has 13 amino acids. V was trimmed by 1 base and J by 7 bases, leaving 8 bases between them. CDR1 and CDR2 (germline): SEHNR, FQNEAQ (reference sequence). The CDR3 bases are TGTGCCAGCAGCTTAGTCCCGGGGAATGAGCAGTTCTTC. The encoded protein is CASSLVPGNEQFF. Variable domain in full (rest from reference TRBV7-9 and TRBJ2-1): DTGVSQNPRHKITKRGQNVTFRCDPISEHNRLYWYRQTLGQGPEFLTYFQNEAQLEKSRLLSDRFSAERPKGSFSTLEIQRTEQGDSAMYLCASSLVPGNEQFFGPGTRLTVL.

The J gene is TRBJ1-2, the V gene TRBV28, with TRBD1 matching over 11 bases. This CDR3 comprises 15 residues. The V segment lost 5 bases and the J segment 4 bases; nucleotides outside the gene matches: 6. Germline CDR1 MDHEN, CDR2 SYDVKM. CDR3 DNA sequence: TGTGCCAGCAGTATCGGACAGGGGGCACCCTATGGCTACACCTTC. This codes for CASSIGQGAPYGYTF.

The chain recombines TRBV7-3 with TRBJ1-2; 7 bases are a match to TRBD1. The CDR3 has 13 residues. Germline V CDR1 and CDR2: SGHTA, FQGTGA. V shed 4 bases and J 3 bases; nucleotides not matched to a gene: 2. For the CDR3, the DNA is TGTGCCAGCAGCTCCGGACAGGACTATGGCTACACCTTC. This gives the protein CASSSGQDYGYTF.

CDR3 DNA sequence: TGTGCCAGCAGCTTAGTGGCGGGCTCCTATAATTCACCCCTCCACTTT. Translating gives CASSLVAGSYNSPLHF. The chain links TRBV11-2 to TRBJ1-6; D remains unclear. CDR1 and CDR2 (germline): SGHAT, FQNNGV. V was cut by 1 base and J by 0 bases, with 7 bases left in between. The CDR3 is 16 amino acids.

The rearrangement uses TRBV29-1 and TRBJ2-7, with D perhaps TRBD1 (6 bases). This CDR3 is built from 14 residues. The germline gives CDR1 SQVTM, CDR2 ANQGSEA. The V and J ends lost 4 bases and 4 bases respectively, with 17 bases between them. The CDR3 sequence: CSVVQSQGKYEQYF. In nucleotides, the CDR3 is TGCAGCGTTGTACAGAGTCAGGGGAAGTACGAGCAGTACTTC.

The V gene is TRBV9, the J gene TRBJ2-1; 7 nucleotides match TRBD2. J was trimmed by 9 bases and V by 3 bases; bases with no gene match: 9. Germline loops: CDR1 SGDLS, CDR2 YYNGEE. The CDR3 is made up of 14 amino acids. CDR3 region: CASSAVASGGEQFF. The CDR3, as DNA: TGTGCCAGCAGCGCTGTCGCCTCGGGGGGTGAGCAGTTCTTC.

This clone was recorded only once. The V call is TRBV12-3 or TRBV12-4, the J call TRBJ2-1, with D possibly matching TRBD1 (6 bases). The ends were cut back, 3 bases at V and 10 bases at J, with 13 bases in the middle. This CDR3 has 13 amino acids. The CDR3 DNA follows: TGTGCCAGCAGTTTGAACAGGGCAATCGAGCAGTTCTTC. Translating it yields CASSLNRAIEQFF.

J is TRBJ2-7 and V is TRBV29-1; D perhaps matches TRBD1 (5 bases). The germline CDR1 and CDR2 sequences are SQVTM and ANQGSEA. The CDR3 contains 13 residues. V was cut by 6 bases and J by 5 bases, with 17 bases left in between. CDR3 amino acids: CSVRQSGRDEQYF. The CDR3, as DNA: TGCAGCGTAAGACAGTCCGGCAGGGACGAGCAGTACTTC.

V usage is TRBV12-3 or TRBV12-4 and J usage is TRBJ1-2, with D perhaps TRBD1 (6 bases). The germline V and J ends were trimmed by 3 bases and 4 bases, with 9 bases remaining between them. The CDR3 sequence is 13 residues long. The CDR3 DNA sequence: TGTGCCAGCAGTTTTGGCAGGGGCTATGGCTACACCTTC. Amino acids: CASSFGRGYGYTF.

This clone showed up just once. The chain recombines TRBV6-5 with TRBJ2-7, with D unclear. Germline assignment: CDR1 MNHEY and CDR2 SVGAGI. The CDR3 loop spans 15 amino acids. The germline V and J ends were trimmed by 2 bases and 3 bases, with 14 bases remaining between them. The CDR3 sequence: CASSYTPSSNYEQYF. DNA of the CDR3: TGTGCCAGCAGTTACACCCCTAGTTCTAACTACGAGCAGTACTTC.

This clone came up a few times. The chain couples TRBV2 to TRBJ2-7, with 9 bases matching TRBD2. Germline V gives CDR1 SNHLY, CDR2 FYNNEI. This CDR3 comprises 14 residues. The V gene end was trimmed by 6 bases and the J gene end by 3 bases; junction bases not matched to a gene: 6. In DNA, the CDR3 is TGTGCCAGCAGCGCTAGCGGGGTTCACTACGAGCAGTACTTC. Translation: CASSASGVHYEQYF.

The rearrangement uses TRBV5-1 and TRBJ1-1, with D tentatively TRBD1 (6 bases). In germline, CDR1 is SGHRS, CDR2 YFSETQ. The CDR3 covers 16 residues. Trimming took 4 bases from V and 1 from J, leaving 17 bases between them. CDR3 in DNA: TGCGCCAGCAGCCCAGGGGACCGACGGAGGAACACTGAAGCTTTCTTT. Protein: CASSPGDRRRNTEAFF.

The V gene is TRBV12-3 or TRBV12-4, the J gene TRBJ1-2; D is unresolved. V lost 7 bases and J lost 0, with 9 bases in between. The CDR3 totals 13 residues. For the CDR3, the DNA is TGTGCCAGCACCCGGGATGCTAACTATGGCTACACCTTC. Protein: CASTRDANYGYTF.

Only one count was recorded for this clone. The CDR3 DNA follows: TGTGCCAGCAGCCACACAGGGGGGGCCTACAATGAGCAGTTCTTC. Amino acids: CASSHTGGAYNEQFF. The chain has TRBV5-6 and TRBJ2-1, with TRBD1 as a possible D gene (8 bases). V gave up 4 bases and J gave up 2 bases, with 13 bases separating them. The CDR3 consists of 15 residues. Germline V gene data show CDR1 as SGHDT and CDR2 as YYEEEE.

J is TRBJ2-1 and V is TRBV18; D is possibly TRBD1 (6 bases). The CDR3 is 14 residues long. V was pared by 2 bases and J by 7 bases, with 12 bases between. In germline, CDR1 is KGHSH, CDR2 LQKENI. The chain's CDR3 is CASSPGGVGNEQFF. CDR3 bases: TGTGCCAGCTCACCAGGGGGCGTAGGAAATGAGCAGTTCTTC.

The chain links TRBV5-1 to TRBJ1-1; D possibly corresponds to TRBD1 (6 bases). This CDR3 has 13 amino acids. Per germline, CDR1 SGHRS and CDR2 YFSETQ. V shed 2 bases and J shed 6 bases, with 11 bases lying between them. The CDR3 coding sequence is TGCGCCAGCAGCTTCGGGGGGGCGGCTGAAGCTTTCTTT. Protein: CASSFGGAAEAFF.

The J gene is TRBJ2-3, the V gene TRBV6-1, with 12 bases fitting TRBD2. The CDR3 sequence is 16 residues long. The junction had 5 bases not matched to a gene; V was cut back by 3 bases and J by 4 bases. CDR1 and CDR2 from the germline V gene are MNHNS and SASEGT. CDR3 loop: CASSETSGSMADTQYF. In nucleotides, the CDR3 is TGTGCCAGCAGTGAGACTAGCGGGAGTATGGCAGATACGCAGTATTTT.